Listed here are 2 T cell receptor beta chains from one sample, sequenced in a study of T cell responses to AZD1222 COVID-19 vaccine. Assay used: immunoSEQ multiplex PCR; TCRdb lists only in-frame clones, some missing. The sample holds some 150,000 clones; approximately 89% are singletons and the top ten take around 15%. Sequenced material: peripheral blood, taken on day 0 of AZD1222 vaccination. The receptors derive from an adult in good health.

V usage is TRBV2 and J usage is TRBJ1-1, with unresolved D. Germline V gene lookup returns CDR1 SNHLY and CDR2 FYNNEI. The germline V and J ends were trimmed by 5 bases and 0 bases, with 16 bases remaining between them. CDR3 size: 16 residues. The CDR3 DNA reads TGTGCCAGCAGTAAAAGACTTGTAATATTGAACACTGAAGCTTTCTTT. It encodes CASSKRLVILNTEAFF.

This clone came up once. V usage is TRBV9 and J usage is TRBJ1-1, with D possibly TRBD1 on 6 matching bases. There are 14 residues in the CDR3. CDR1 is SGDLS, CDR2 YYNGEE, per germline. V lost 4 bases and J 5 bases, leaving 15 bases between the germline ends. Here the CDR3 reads CASSTRGLGTEAFF. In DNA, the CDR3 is TGTGCCAGCAGCACAAGGGGGTTGGGGACTGAAGCTTTCTTT.